One sample yielded the 26 T cell receptor beta chains listed below, sequenced in a study of T cell changes during pregnancy in multiple sclerosis. Profiled with immunoSEQ multiplex PCR; TCRdb holds only in-frame clones, not every one. The sample contains 65,000 to 75,000 clones, over 80% of which appear only once. This material consisted of CD8+ T cells from peripheral blood mononuclear cells, taken in the third trimester of pregnancy. Every receptor here comes from a female donor in good health, enrolled as a control in a pregnancy study.

The chain joins TRBV4-3 to TRBJ1-5, with 8 bases fitting TRBD1. This CDR3 comprises 16 residues. Germline V lookup: CDR1 LGHNA, CDR2 YSLEER. Trimming took 0 bases from V and 7 from J; bases not matched to a gene: 8. The CDR3, as DNA: TGCGCCAGCAGCCAAGATAGGACAGGGTCGAGGCAGCCCCAGCATTTT. This codes for CASSQDRTGSRQPQHF.

A word on this clone: Germline and junction disagree at one end, which may indicate a read error. This sequence joins TRBV5-6 and TRBJ1-5, with a tentative D call TRBD1 (5 bases). This CDR3 has 15 residues. In germline, CDR1 is SGHDT, CDR2 YYEEEE. The CDR3 protein is CANSFFRGLEQPQHF. The CDR3 DNA follows: TGTGCCAACAGCTTCTTTCGGGGACTTGAGCAGCCCCAGCATTTT.

The V and J genes are TRBV27 and TRBJ1-1, with D possibly TRBD1 on 6 matching bases. Trimming stripped 4 bases from V and 6 bases from J, with 9 bases between. CDR1 MNHEY and CDR2 SMNVEV come from the germline V gene (reference sequence). The CDR3 length is 12 residues. The CDR3 region has the DNA TGTGCCAGCAGTTCGGGGGGCGCTGAAGCTTTCTTT. Its protein is CASSSGGAEAFF.

The chain employs TRBV2 and TRBJ1-1; TRBD1 aligns across 10 bases. The ends lost 6 bases at V and 7 bases at J; junction bases unmatched: 8. The length of the CDR3 is 14 residues. Germline V gene lookup returns CDR1 SNHLY and CDR2 FYNNEI. CDR3 sequence (DNA): TGTGCCAGCAGGGCGGACAGGGGGACCCTTGAAGCTTTCTTT. This codes for CASRADRGTLEAFF. Full variable domain (outside the CDR3, taken from reference TRBV2 and TRBJ1-1): EPEVTQTPSHQVTQMGQEVILRCVPISNHLYFYWYRQILGQKVEFLVSFYNNEISEKSEIFDDQFSVERPDGSNFTLKIRSTKLEDSAMYFCASRADRGTLEAFFGQGTRLTVV.

The CDR3 coding sequence is TGTGCCAGCAGCATCACCACAGGGCCCTCCTACGAGCAGTACTTC. It yields the protein CASSITTGPSYEQYF. The rearrangement uses TRBV4-2 and TRBJ2-7; D may be TRBD1 (6 bases). The V gene's germline CDR1 is LGHNA and CDR2 YNFKEQ. The CDR3 is made up of 15 amino acids. V dropped 5 bases and J dropped 0 bases, with 14 bases sitting between them.

CDR3 sequence reads: CASSSRDEQFF. The CDR3 coding sequence is TGTGCCAGCAGCAGTAGAGATGAGCAGTTCTTC. The chain couples TRBV5-4 to TRBJ2-1; D gene unclear. Trimming shortened V by 4 bases and J by 8 bases, and 7 bases separated the two germline ends. The germline V gene has CDR1 SGHNT and CDR2 YYREEE (reference sequence). The CDR3 totals 11 residues.

This clone appeared a single time. This chain connects TRBV11-3 to TRBJ2-7, with 7 bases matching TRBD1. V dropped 2 bases and J dropped 3; count of bases not matched to a gene: 10. The CDR3 consists of 16 residues. Germline V gene lookup returns CDR1 SGHNT and CDR2 YENEEA. CDR3 loop: CASSLSPRTGVYEQYF. CDR3 in DNA: TGTGCCAGCAGCTTATCCCCCCGAACAGGGGTCTACGAGCAGTACTTC.

V and J are TRBV19 and TRBJ2-7, with TRBD1 matching 8 bases. V gave up 4 bases and J gave up 3 bases; unmatched junction bases: 5. Per the germline V gene, CDR1 is LNHDA and CDR2 is SQIVND (reference sequence). The CDR3 has 14 residues. In DNA, the CDR3 is TGTGCCAGTAGTACCTCGGACAGGGTCTACGAGCAGTACTTC. Amino acids: CASSTSDRVYEQYF.

This chain joins TRBV19 and TRBJ1-4; TRBD1 is a possible D gene (5 bases). The CDR3 is 15 residues long. Germline assignment: CDR1 LNHDA and CDR2 SQIVND (reference sequence). The V end lost 5 bases, the J end lost 3 bases, and 13 bases lay between the germline ends. CDR3: CASSPHRFPNEKLFF. As DNA, the CDR3 is TGTGCCAGTAGTCCGCACAGGTTCCCTAATGAAAAACTGTTTTTT.

This clone is a singleton in its sample. This chain links TRBV27 with TRBJ1-2, with TRBD1 matching 9 bases. From germline, CDR1 is MNHEY and CDR2 SMNVEV (reference sequence). CDR3 length: 14 amino acids. V shed 6 bases and J 6 bases; nucleotides not matched to a gene: 8. The CDR3 coding sequence is TGTGCCAGCAGCTCACTGGGACAGGGTAATGGCTACACCTTC. It translates to CASSSLGQGNGYTF.

This rearrangement joins TRBV19 to TRBJ2-3, with 7 bases that match TRBD2. J lost 3 bases, V lost 8 bases, and 11 bases had no gene match. CDR1 and CDR2 (germline): LNHDA, SQIVND (reference sequence). The CDR3 spans 15 residues. CDR3 nucleotide sequence: TGTGCCAGTTCCGTTTTGGGGGGGTTTACAGATACGCAGTATTTT. Translation: CASSVLGGFTDTQYF.

The gene calls are TRBV13 and TRBJ1-4; unclear D gene. Trimming left V 1 base short and J 12 bases short, with 9 bases between. Germline lookup yields CDR1 PRHDT and CDR2 FYEKMQ (reference sequence). The CDR3 loop spans 12 amino acids. The CDR3 sequence is CASSLVGGELFF. Here the CDR3 DNA reads TGTGCCAGCAGCTTAGTCGGCGGGGAACTGTTTTTT.

The chain couples TRBV11-2 to TRBJ2-5, with 7 bases aligning to TRBD1. Germline trimming cut 4 bases from V and 5 bases from J; bases unmatched to any gene: 10. The CDR3 consists of 15 residues. The germline CDR1 and CDR2 sequences are SGHAT and FQNNGV. CDR3 bases: TGTGCCAGCAGCTCAACAGGGGTTTTACGGGAGACCCAGTACTTC. Translated: CASSSTGVLRETQYF. Full variable domain (missing parts from reference TRBV11-2 and TRBJ2-5): EAGVAQSPRYKIIEKRQSVAFWCNPISGHATLYWYQQILGQGPKLLIQFQNNGVVDDSQLPKDRFSAERLKGVDSTLKIQPAKLEDSAVYLCASSSTGVLRETQYFGPGTRLLVL.

Points on this clone: Distinct nucleotide sequences in the sample also encode this CDR3. The chain uses TRBV19 and TRBJ1-5; no firm D call. Trimming pared 2 bases from V and 0 bases from J, leaving 8 bases between. This CDR3 has 15 residues. Germline CDR1 is LNHDA and CDR2 is SQIVND (reference sequence). The CDR3 DNA follows: TGTGCCAGTAGTATAACGGGTTATAGCAATCAGCCCCAGCATTTT. It yields the protein CASSITGYSNQPQHF.

The rearrangement links TRBV27 to TRBJ1-1; the D is unclear. Germline loops: CDR1 MNHEY, CDR2 SMNVEV (reference sequence). The CDR3 is 12 amino acids. Trimming stripped 6 bases from V and 5 bases from J, with 10 bases between. As DNA, the CDR3 is TGTGCCAGCAGGAGAGGGTCTACTGAAGCTTTCTTT. It codes for CASRRGSTEAFF.

The chain links TRBV4-3 to TRBJ1-3; D is uncertain. This CDR3 region has 15 residues. Trimming pared 1 base from V and 0 bases from J, leaving 7 bases between. Germline V gene sequence: CDR1 LGHNA, CDR2 YSLEER. CDR3 sequence reads: CASSQVLSSGNTIYF. The DNA of the CDR3 is TGCGCCAGCAGCCAAGTCCTGTCCTCTGGAAACACCATATATTTT.

This clone was observed once. The chain carries TRBV5-1 and TRBJ2-1; 9 bases map to TRBD2. The V gene's germline CDR1 is SGHRS and CDR2 YFSETQ. CDR3 length: 16 amino acids. V lost 4 bases, J lost 6 bases, and 11 bases stayed unmatched. CDR3 sequence (DNA): TGCGCCAGCAGCAGAGCGGGGGGTTTGTTGGTCAATGAGCAGTTCTTC. Encoded protein: CASSRAGGLLVNEQFF.

The rearrangement joins TRBV7-6 to TRBJ1-2; 10 bases are shared with TRBD1. Germline loops: CDR1 SGHVS, CDR2 FNYEAQ. Trimming took 3 bases from V and 3 from J; bases not matched to a gene: 4. This CDR3 has 15 residues. CDR3 nucleotides: TGTGCCAGCAGCTTTGACAGGGGGCGCGACTATGGCTACACCTTC. Protein product: CASSFDRGRDYGYTF. The complete variable domain, with remaining parts taken from reference TRBV7-6 and TRBJ1-2, reads GAGVSQSPRYKVTKRGQDVALRCDPISGHVSLYWYRQALGQGPEFLTYFNYEAQQDKSGLPNDRFSAERPEGSISTLTIQRTEQRDSAMYRCASSFDRGRDYGYTFGSGTRLTVV.

This rearrangement joins TRBV5-6 to TRBJ1-2; 8 positions agree with TRBD1. With 7 bases clipped from V and 3 bases from J, the junction kept 5 bases outside the gene matches. Germline CDR1 SGHDT, CDR2 YYEEEE. CDR3 length: 13 residues. The CDR3 DNA sequence: TGTGCCAGCGGCCAGGGGGCGGACTATGGCTACACCTTC. Its translation is CASGQGADYGYTF.

The chain recombines TRBV4-2 with TRBJ2-3, with D unclear. Trimming took 1 base from V and 0 from J, leaving 11 bases between them. Looked up from germline, CDR1 is LGHNA and CDR2 is YNFKEQ. This CDR3 spans 16 amino acids. The CDR3 is CASSQVAFTSTDTQYF. Here the CDR3 DNA reads TGTGCCAGCAGCCAAGTCGCGTTTACTAGCACAGATACGCAGTATTTT.

The chain has TRBV2 and TRBJ1-1, with D perhaps TRBD1 (5 bases). In germline, CDR1 is SNHLY, CDR2 FYNNEI. V was pared by 4 bases and J by 0 bases, with 6 bases between. There are 13 residues in the CDR3. The CDR3 region is CASSGQLNTEAFF. The CDR3 coding sequence is TGTGCCAGCAGTGGACAGCTGAACACTGAAGCTTTCTTT.

This sequence joins TRBV7-2 and TRBJ2-7; 7 nucleotides line up with TRBD2. Germline V gene data show CDR1 as SGHTA and CDR2 as FQGNSA. CDR3 length equals 16 residues. Trimming cost V 6 bases and J 0 bases; bases outside gene matches: 11. The DNA for the CDR3 is TGTGCCAGCAGAAAAGAGAGCGGGGCCCCCTCCTACGAGCAGTACTTC. Protein: CASRKESGAPSYEQYF.

CDR3 coding DNA: TGTGCCAGCAGCCAAGGACAGGGAAGGACTGAAGCTTTCTTT. Protein product: CASSQGQGRTEAFF. This sequence joins TRBV5-6 and TRBJ1-1; 8 bases agree with TRBD1. After removal of 4 bases from V and 5 bases from J, the junction contained 7 bases not matched to a gene. Per germline, CDR1 SGHDT and CDR2 YYEEEE. The CDR3 consists of 14 residues.

V is TRBV19 and J is TRBJ1-1, with 7 positions matching TRBD1. Germline-derived CDR1 and CDR2 are LNHDA and SQIVND (reference sequence). V trimming: 6 bases; J trimming: 5 bases; junction bases outside the gene matches: 6. CDR3 length equals 13 residues. CDR3 sequence (DNA): TGTGCCAGTAGCGACAGGGATGTGACTGAAGCTTTCTTT. Its protein is CASSDRDVTEAFF.

The chain has TRBV6-5 and TRBJ1-3; D is uncertain. CDR3 length: 9 amino acids. With 9 bases removed from V and 5 bases from J, the gap between germline ends came to 2 bases. The V gene's germline CDR1 is MNHEY and CDR2 SVGAGI. The CDR3 sequence: CASRNTIYF. CDR3 in DNA: TGTGCCAGTAGAAACACCATATATTTT.

The chain joins TRBV5-4 to TRBJ2-3, with D possibly TRBD1 on 6 matching bases. Germline assignment: CDR1 SGHNT and CDR2 YYREEE (reference sequence). With 1 base removed from V and 5 bases from J, the gap between germline ends came to 17 bases. The CDR3 runs 16 residues. Written as DNA, the CDR3 is TGTGCCAGCAGCTTGAATCGAGGGGGACAACAAGATACGCAGTATTTT. Protein: CASSLNRGGQQDTQYF. Complete variable domain (other parts from reference TRBV5-4 and TRBJ2-3): ETGVTQSPTHLIKTRGQQVTLRCSSQSGHNTVSWYQQALGQGPQFIFQYYREEENGRGNFPPRFSGLQFPNYSSELNVNALELDDSALYLCASSLNRGGQQDTQYFGPGTRLTVL.